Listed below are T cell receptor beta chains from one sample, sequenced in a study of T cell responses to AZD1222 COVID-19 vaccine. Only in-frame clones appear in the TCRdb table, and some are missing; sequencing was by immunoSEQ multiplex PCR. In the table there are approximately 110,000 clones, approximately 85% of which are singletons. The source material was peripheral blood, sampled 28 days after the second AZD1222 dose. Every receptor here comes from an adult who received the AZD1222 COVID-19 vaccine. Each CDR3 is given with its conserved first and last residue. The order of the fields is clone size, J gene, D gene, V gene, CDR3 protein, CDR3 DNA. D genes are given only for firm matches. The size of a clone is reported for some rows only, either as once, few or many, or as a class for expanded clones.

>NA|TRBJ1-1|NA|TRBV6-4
CASSERPLTEAFF
TGTGCCAGCAGTGAGCGTCCCTTAACTGAAGCTTTCTTT
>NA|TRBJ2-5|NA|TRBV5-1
CASSLAGGPGETQYF
TGCGCCAGCAGCTTGGCCGGGGGGCCGGGGGAGACCCAGTACTTC
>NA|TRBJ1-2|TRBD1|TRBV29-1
CSVAGDRYGYTF
TGCAGCGTTGCAGGGGACAGATATGGCTACACCTTC
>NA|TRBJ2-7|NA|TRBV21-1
CASSKNVSSYEQYF
TGTGCCAGCAGCAAAAACGTATCTAGCTACGAGCAGTACTTC
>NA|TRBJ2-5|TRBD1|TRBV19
CASSNRQGWETQYF
TGTGCCAGTAGTAACCGACAGGGCTGGGAGACCCAGTACTTC
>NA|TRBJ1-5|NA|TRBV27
CASSLLSVGDQPQHF
TGTGCCAGCAGTCTTTTGTCGGTGGGTGATCAGCCCCAGCATTTT
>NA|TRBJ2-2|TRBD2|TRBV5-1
CASSPSLTSGVTGELFF
TGCGCCAGCAGCCCCTCTCTGACTAGCGGGGTCACCGGGGAGCTGTTTTTT
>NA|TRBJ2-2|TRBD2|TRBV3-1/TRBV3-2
CASSQSQGLALTGELFF
TGTGCCAGCAGCCAATCTCAGGGACTAGCTCTCACCGGGGAGCTGTTTTTT
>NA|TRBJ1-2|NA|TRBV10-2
CASRQGPDYGYTF
TGCGCCAGCCGGCAGGGGCCCGACTATGGCTACACCTTC
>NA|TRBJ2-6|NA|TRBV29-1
CSVEQPSGANVLTF
TGCAGCGTTGAACAACCCTCTGGGGCCAACGTCCTGACTTTC
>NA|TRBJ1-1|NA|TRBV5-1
CASSLRGENTEAFF
TGCGCCAGCAGCTTGCGGGGGGAGAACACTGAAGCTTTCTTT
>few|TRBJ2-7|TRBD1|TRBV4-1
CATFNRGQGTYEQYF
TGCGCCACCTTCAATAGGGGACAGGGGACCTACGAGCAGTACTTC
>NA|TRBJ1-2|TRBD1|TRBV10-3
CAIRDTTGAERYGYTF
TGTGCCATCAGGGACACCACAGGGGCCGAGCGCTATGGCTACACCTTC
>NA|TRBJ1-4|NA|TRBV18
CASSPPSGTTNEKLFF
TGTGCCAGCTCACCCCCATCGGGAACAACTAATGAAAAACTGTTTTTT
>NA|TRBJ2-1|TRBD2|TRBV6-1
CASSELLAGVNEQFF
TGTGCCAGCAGTGAGTTGCTAGCGGGGGTTAATGAGCAGTTCTTC
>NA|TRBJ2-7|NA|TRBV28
CASSFSLYEQYF
TGTGCCAGCAGTTTCAGTCTTTACGAGCAGTACTTC
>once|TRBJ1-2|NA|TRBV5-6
CASSLGGLYGYTF
TGTGCCAGCAGCTTGGGGGGGCTATATGGCTACACCTTC
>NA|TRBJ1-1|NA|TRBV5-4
CASNFRGPNTEAFF
TGTGCCAGCAACTTCAGGGGTCCGAACACTGAAGCTTTCTTT
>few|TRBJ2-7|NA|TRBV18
CASSRGLTSYEQYF
TGTGCCAGCTCCCGGGGACTGACTTCCTACGAGCAGTACTTC
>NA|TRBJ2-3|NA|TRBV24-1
CATSDAYHWGQASTDTQYF
TGTGCCACCAGTGATGCGTATCACTGGGGGCAGGCGAGCACAGATACGCAGTATTTT
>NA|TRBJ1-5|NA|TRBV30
CAWSLTASNQPQHF
TGTGCCTGGAGTTTGACAGCTAGCAATCAGCCCCAGCATTTT
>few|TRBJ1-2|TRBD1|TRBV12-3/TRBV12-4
CASKPGGEGYTF
TGTGCCAGCAAACCAGGGGGGGAGGGCTACACCTTC
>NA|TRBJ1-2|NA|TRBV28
CASSLALQRQYGYTF
TGTGCCAGCAGTTTAGCCCTACAACGACAGTATGGCTACACCTTC
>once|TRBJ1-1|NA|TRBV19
CATSPRDTEAFF
TGTGCCACTTCACCCAGGGACACTGAAGCTTTCTTT
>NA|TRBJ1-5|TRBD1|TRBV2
CASRRQGLLNQPQHF
TGTGCCAGCAGAAGACAGGGGCTCTTAAATCAGCCCCAGCATTTT
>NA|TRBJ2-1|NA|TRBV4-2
CASSRGTGNEQFF
TGTGCCAGCAGCCGAGGGACTGGCAATGAGCAGTTCTTC
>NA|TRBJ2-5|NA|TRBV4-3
CASSQDTSLETQYF
TGCGCCAGCAGCCAAGATACTAGTCTGGAGACCCAGTACTTC
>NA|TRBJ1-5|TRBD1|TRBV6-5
CASRGQGNQPQHF
TGTGCCAGCAGAGGACAGGGCAATCAGCCCCAGCATTTT
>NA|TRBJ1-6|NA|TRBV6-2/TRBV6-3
CASSYSSTHNSPLHF
TGTGCCAGCAGTTACTCTTCGACTCATAATTCACCCCTCCACTTT
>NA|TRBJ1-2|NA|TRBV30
CAWTRLDGYTF
TGTGCCTGGACCCGACTCGACGGCTACACCTTC
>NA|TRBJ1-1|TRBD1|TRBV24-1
CATSAPGTGGTEAFF
TGTGCCACCAGTGCCCCGGGGACAGGGGGCACTGAAGCTTTCTTT
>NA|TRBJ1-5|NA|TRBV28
CASSEGGFGNQPQHF
TGTGCCAGCAGTGAAGGGGGGTTCGGCAATCAGCCCCAGCATTTT
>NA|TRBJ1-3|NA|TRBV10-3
CAISFTGVSGNTIYF
TGTGCCATCAGTTTCACTGGGGTGTCGGGAAACACCATATATTTT
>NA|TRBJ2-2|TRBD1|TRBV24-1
CATGRTGGFTGELFF
TGTGCCACGGGCAGGACAGGGGGTTTCACCGGGGAGCTGTTTTTT
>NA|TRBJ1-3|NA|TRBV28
CASSGGARGAGNTIYF
TGTGCCAGCAGTGGAGGGGCCCGTGGGGCTGGAAACACCATATATTTT
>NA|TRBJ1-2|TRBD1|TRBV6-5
CASSSTIGQVPGYTF
TGTGCCAGCAGTTCAACCATTGGACAGGTGCCTGGCTACACCTTC
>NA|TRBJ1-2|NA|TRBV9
CASSPTSPGYYGYTF
TGTGCCAGCAGCCCCACCAGCCCGGGTTACTATGGCTACACCTTC
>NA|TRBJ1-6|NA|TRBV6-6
CATSGTGPILHF
TGTGCCACCTCGGGGACCGGACCGATTCTGCACTTT
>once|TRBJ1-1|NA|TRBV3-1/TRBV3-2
CASTNSGALEAFF
TGTGCCAGCACGAACTCGGGGGCCCTTGAAGCTTTCTTT
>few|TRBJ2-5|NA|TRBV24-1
CATSDFGDNLQETQYF
TGTGCCACCAGTGATTTTGGGGATAACCTGCAAGAGACCCAGTACTTC
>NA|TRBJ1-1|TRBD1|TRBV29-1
CSGTGGYTEAFF
TGCAGCGGTACAGGGGGCTACACTGAAGCTTTCTTT
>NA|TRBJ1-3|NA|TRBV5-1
CASSPQWGAPDTIYF
TGCGCCAGCAGCCCGCAGTGGGGGGCGCCGGACACCATATATTTT
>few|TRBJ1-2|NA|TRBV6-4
CASRPTQGLSIGYTF
TGTGCCAGCAGGCCCACCCAGGGACTCTCCATTGGCTACACCTTC
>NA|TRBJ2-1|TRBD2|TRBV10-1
CASSGKQLAAYYNEQFF
TGCGCCAGCAGCGGGAAACAACTAGCGGCCTACTACAATGAGCAGTTCTTC
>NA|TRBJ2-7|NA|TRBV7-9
CASSFQGKEGEQYF
TGTGCCAGCAGCTTTCAGGGGAAAGAGGGCGAGCAGTACTTC
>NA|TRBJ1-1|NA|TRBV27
CASSFGRGRGAFF
TGTGCCAGCAGTTTCGGCAGGGGAAGGGGAGCTTTCTTT
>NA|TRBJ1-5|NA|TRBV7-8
CASSPRDQPQHF
TGTGCCAGCAGCCCCAGGGACCAGCCCCAGCATTTT
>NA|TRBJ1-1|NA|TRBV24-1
CATSDHPLNTEAFF
TGTGCCACCAGTGACCACCCCCTGAACACTGAAGCTTTCTTT
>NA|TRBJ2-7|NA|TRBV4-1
CASSRNTGLAGFGEQYF
TGCGCCAGCAGTCGTAACACGGGACTTGCCGGTTTCGGCGAGCAGTACTTC
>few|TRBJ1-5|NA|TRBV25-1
CASSDSSTRQPQHF
TGTGCCAGCAGTGACTCTTCGACACGACAGCCCCAGCATTTT
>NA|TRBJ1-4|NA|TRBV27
CASSFIRGGVSEKLFF
TGTGCCAGCAGTTTCATCCGGGGAGGGGTTAGTGAAAAACTGTTTTTT
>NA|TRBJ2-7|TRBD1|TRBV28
CASSPSGQANYEQYF
TGTGCCAGCAGTCCCTCGGGACAGGCGAACTACGAGCAGTACTTC
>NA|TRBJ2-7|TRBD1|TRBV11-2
CASSDGGQGLHEQYF
TGTGCCAGCAGCGACGGAGGACAGGGTCTCCACGAGCAGTACTTC